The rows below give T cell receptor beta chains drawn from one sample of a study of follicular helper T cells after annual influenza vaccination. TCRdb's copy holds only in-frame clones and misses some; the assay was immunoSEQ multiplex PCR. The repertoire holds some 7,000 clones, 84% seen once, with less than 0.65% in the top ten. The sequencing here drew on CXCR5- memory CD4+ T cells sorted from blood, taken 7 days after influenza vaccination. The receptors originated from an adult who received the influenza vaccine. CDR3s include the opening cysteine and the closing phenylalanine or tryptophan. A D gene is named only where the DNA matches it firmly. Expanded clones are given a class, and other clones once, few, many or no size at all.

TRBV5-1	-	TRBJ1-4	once	TGCGCCAGCAGCCCTGAACCGGGACGAGGCGAAAAACTGTTTTTT	CASSPEPGRGEKLFF
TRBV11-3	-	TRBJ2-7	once	TGTGCCAGCAGCTTAGGAAGGGGCTACGAGCAGTACTTC	CASSLGRGYEQYF
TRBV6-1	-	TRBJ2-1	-	TGTGCCAGCAGTGAAAGCCCTAAGGGGGGGGAGCAGTTCTTC	CASSESPKGGEQFF
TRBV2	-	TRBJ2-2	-	TGTGCCAGCAGTGTCCGGGGGGCCCACGGGGAGCTGTTTTTT	CASSVRGAHGELFF
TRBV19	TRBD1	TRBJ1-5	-	TGTGCCAGTAGTGCGACAGGGGGCGATCAGCCCCAGCATTTT	CASSATGGDQPQHF
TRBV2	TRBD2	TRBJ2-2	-	TGTGCCAGCGGTAGCGGGAGTCGGACCGGGGAGCTGTTTTTT	CASGSGSRTGELFF
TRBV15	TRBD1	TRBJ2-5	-	TGTGCCACCAGCAGAGATAGGGGGCAGGAGACCCAGTACTTC	CATSRDRGQETQYF
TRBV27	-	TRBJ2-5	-	TGTGCCAGCAGTGCCCTAGAACAAGAGACCCAGTACTTC	CASSALEQETQYF
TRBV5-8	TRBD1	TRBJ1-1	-	TGTGCCAGCAGCAAGAGGGACAGAGGGACTGAAGCTTTCTTT	CASSKRDRGTEAFF
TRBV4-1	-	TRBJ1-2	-	TGCGCCAGCAGCCAAGAAGGCCCTGGGTGGGGCAGCTATGGCTACACCTTC	CASSQEGPGWGSYGYTF
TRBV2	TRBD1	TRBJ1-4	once	TGTGCCAGCAGGGGGACAGGGAATGAAAAACTGTTTTTT	CASRGTGNEKLFF
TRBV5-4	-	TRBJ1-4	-	TGTGCCAGCAGCCCGAATCTGACGCCGGGTAATGAAAAACTGTTTTTT	CASSPNLTPGNEKLFF
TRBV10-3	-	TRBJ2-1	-	TGTGCCATCAGTGAGCTCAGCGGTGAGCAGTTCTTC	CAISELSGEQFF
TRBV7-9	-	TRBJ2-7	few	TGTGCCAGCAGCTCCCGTGTAGGGGCCTCCTACGAGCAGTACTTC	CASSSRVGASYEQYF
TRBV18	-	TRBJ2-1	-	TGTGCCAGCTCACCAATTAGCGGTAGCTCCTACAATGAGCAGTTCTTC	CASSPISGSSYNEQFF
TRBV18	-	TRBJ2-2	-	TGTGCCAGCTCACCGAGTAGCGGCTGGAACACCGGGGAGCTGTTTTTT	CASSPSSGWNTGELFF
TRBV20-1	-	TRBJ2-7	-	TGCAGTGCTTTGACAGTCCACGAGCAGTACTTC	CSALTVHEQYF
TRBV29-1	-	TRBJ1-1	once	TGCAGCGTTAGGACCCAGGGAAACACTGAAGCTTTCTTT	CSVRTQGNTEAFF
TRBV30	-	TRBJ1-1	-	TGTGCCTGGACCTGGGACGTGAACACTGAAGCTTTCTTT	CAWTWDVNTEAFF
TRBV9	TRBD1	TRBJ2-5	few	TGTGCCTCCCAAAGGGGACAGGGGATGGAGACCCAGTACTTC	CASQRGQGMETQYF
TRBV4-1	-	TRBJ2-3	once	TGCGCCACCGCGAAGGGGGCAGATACGCAGTATTTT	CATAKGADTQYF
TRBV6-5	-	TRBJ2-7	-	TGTGCCAGCAGTTACTCAAGGGGCTACGAGCAGTACTTC	CASSYSRGYEQYF
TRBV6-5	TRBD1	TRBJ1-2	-	TGTGCCAGCAGTCGTACCCAGGGGGGGTTTGGCTACACCTTC	CASSRTQGGFGYTF
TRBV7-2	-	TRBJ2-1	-	TGTGCCAGCAGCTTAGCAGTAAGCTCCTACAATGAGCAGTTCTTC	CASSLAVSSYNEQFF
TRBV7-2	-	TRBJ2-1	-	TGTGCCAGCAGCTTCCGAGGACAAGGCAATGAGCAGTTCTTC	CASSFRGQGNEQFF
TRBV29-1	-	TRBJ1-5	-	TGCAGCGTTGAGTGGGAGTTGGGTCAGCCCCAGCATTTT	CSVEWELGQPQHF
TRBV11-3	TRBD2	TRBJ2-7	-	TGTGCCAGCAGGCAGCGGGAGGCCCCATGCGAGCAGTACTTC	CASRQREAPCEQYF
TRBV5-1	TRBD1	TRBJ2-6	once	TGCGCCAGCAGCTTAAGGGACAGGGTCTCCCCTGGGGCCAACGTCCTGACTTTC	CASSLRDRVSPGANVLTF
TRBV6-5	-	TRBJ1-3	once	TGTGCCAGCAGTCCGGACACTGGAAACACCATATATTTT	CASSPDTGNTIYF
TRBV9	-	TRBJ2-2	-	TGTGCCAGCAGCGTCTGGGGCCAGAACACCGGGGAGCTGTTTTTT	CASSVWGQNTGELFF
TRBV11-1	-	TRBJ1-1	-	TGTGCCAGCAGCCCAGCCGTGGGGGGCACTGAAGCTTTCTTT	CASSPAVGGTEAFF
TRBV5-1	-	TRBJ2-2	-	TGCGCCAGCAGCTTGTCGGTAACCGGGGAGCTGTTTTTT	CASSLSVTGELFF
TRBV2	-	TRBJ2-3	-	TGTGCCAGCAGTGTGACGGGGAGGTCAGATACGCAGTATTTT	CASSVTGRSDTQYF
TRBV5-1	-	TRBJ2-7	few	TGCGCCAGCAGCTTCGGACAGAATCTCTACGAGCAGTACTTC	CASSFGQNLYEQYF
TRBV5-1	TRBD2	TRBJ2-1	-	TGCGCCAGCAGCCTAAGGACTAGCGGGAAAAATGAGCAGTTCTTC	CASSLRTSGKNEQFF
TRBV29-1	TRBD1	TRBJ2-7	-	TGCAGCGTTGCCCGGGACAGGGGGAACGAGCAGTACTTC	CSVARDRGNEQYF
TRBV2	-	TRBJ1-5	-	TGTGCCAGCAGTGGGGACGGGGGATGGCCCCAGCATTTT	CASSGDGGWPQHF
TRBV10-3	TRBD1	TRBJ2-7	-	TGTGCCATCAATCAGAAACAGGGGGACGAGCAGTACTTC	CAINQKQGDEQYF